Presented here are 19 T cell receptor beta chains from one specimen sequenced in a study of T cells in Graves' hyperthyroidism and ophthalmopathy. Amplification yielded TCR beta CDR3 regions, with RNA transcripts as the source. HTBI primers were used for first-round RT-PCR of the TCR CDR3. Using its own MiXCR run on the multiplex PCR reads, TCRdb lists one record per CDR3 protein. The sample has more than 300,000 distinct CDR3 sequences; 11% to 15% are singletons. Source material: blood. The receptors were gathered from a woman aged 60 to 75 with Graves' hyperthyroidism.

This clonotype was seen ten or more times. The rearrangement joins TRBV7-9 to TRBJ1-4, with D unresolved. V was clipped by 5 bases and J by 4 bases, with 8 bases between them. This CDR3 has 13 amino acids. The germline gives CDR1 SEHNR, CDR2 FQNEAQ (reference sequence). CDR3 amino acids: CASSHRDNEKLFF. The CDR3 bases are TGTGCCAGCAGCCACCGGGATAATGAAAAACTGTTTTTT.

This clonotype was recorded many times. This chain joins TRBV30 and TRBJ2-7; a possible D gene is TRBD1 (6 bases). The CDR3 contains 12 residues. Germline assignment: CDR1 GTSNPN and CDR2 SVGIG (reference sequence). The V end was cut by 5 bases, the J end by 0 bases, with 8 bases between. CDR3 region: CAWVDSSYEQYF. The CDR3 DNA sequence: TGTGCCTGGGTGGACAGCTCCTACGAGCAGTACTTC.

This clonotype was counted many times. This chain uses TRBV2 with TRBJ1-2, with TRBD1 as a possible D gene (5 bases). The CDR3 is 13 amino acids. The germline V and J ends were trimmed by 9 bases and 7 bases, with 18 bases remaining between them. Germline values: CDR1 SNHLY, CDR2 FYNNEI. The chain's CDR3 is CARTIEGIGGYTF. CDR3 nucleotides: TGTGCCAGGACGATCGAGGGGATCGGTGGCTACACCTTC.

This clonotype turned up a few times. The V and J genes are TRBV5-8 and TRBJ1-1; D remains unclear. Germline V CDR1 and CDR2: SGHTS, YDEGEE. This CDR3 has 11 amino acids. Trimming took 5 bases from V and 6 from J, leaving 8 bases between them. The CDR3 here is CASSNGPEAFF. The CDR3 nucleotides read TGTGCCAGCAGTAATGGCCCTGAAGCTTTCTTT.

This clonotype was seen many times. The rearrangement uses TRBV20-1 and TRBJ2-1; 12 positions match TRBD2. CDR1 DFQATT and CDR2 SNEGSKA come from the germline V gene (reference sequence). This CDR3 has 16 residues. V gave up 3 bases and J gave up 10 bases; unmatched junction bases: 13. CDR3 loop: CSARAGLAGTGLEQFF. In DNA, the CDR3 is TGCAGTGCTAGGGCAGGACTAGCGGGAACCGGGCTCGAGCAGTTCTTC.

This clonotype occurred many times. The chain is built from TRBV6-1 and TRBJ2-5, with TRBD1 matching 8 bases. This CDR3 is 16 amino acids long. CDR1 is MNHNS, CDR2 SASEGT, per germline. With 5 bases clipped from V and 7 bases from J, the junction kept 15 bases outside the gene matches. CDR3: CASSRSWTGQPGTQYF. The CDR3 nucleotides read TGTGCCAGCAGTCGTTCTTGGACAGGGCAACCGGGGACCCAGTACTTC.

Ten or more counts support this clonotype. The chain joins TRBV18 to TRBJ2-7; possible D gene TRBD1, 5 bases. Germline V gives CDR1 KGHSH, CDR2 LQKENI. There are 15 residues in the CDR3. V lost 2 bases and J 0 bases, leaving 11 bases between the germline ends. The DNA for the CDR3 is TGTGCCAGCTCACCATCCGGCGGACACTCCTACGAGCAGTACTTC. Its translation is CASSPSGGHSYEQYF.

This clonotype was observed many times. The chain combines TRBV3-1 with TRBJ2-5; the D gene is possibly TRBD1 (5 bases). Germline V gives CDR1 LGHDT, CDR2 YNNKEL (reference sequence). The CDR3 totals 17 residues. Trimming removed 2 bases at V and 1 base at J, with 17 bases between. The CDR3 is CASSQKALGRFQETQYF. The CDR3 DNA sequence: TGTGCCAGCAGCCAAAAGGCCTTGGGGCGGTTCCAAGAGACCCAGTACTTC.

This clonotype was recorded at least ten times. The chain employs TRBV12-3 or TRBV12-4 and TRBJ2-5, with 12 bases matching TRBD2. The CDR3 spans 15 residues. V shed 5 bases and J 5 bases; nucleotides not matched to a gene: 6. The chain's CDR3 is CASSIRTSGTETQYF. CDR3 sequence (DNA): TGTGCCAGCAGTATCCGGACTAGCGGGACGGAGACCCAGTACTTC.

This clonotype was detected a few times. This CDR3 fails to terminate in the conserved phenylalanine or tryptophan, so it likely reflects a read error. The chain employs TRBV27 and TRBJ2-2; the D gene could be TRBD1 or TRBD2 (5 bases each). Germline CDR1 reads MNHEY; CDR2 reads SMNVEV (reference sequence). V lost 2 bases, J lost 6 bases, and 13 bases lay in between. This CDR3 has 15 amino acids. DNA for the CDR3: TGTGCCAGCAGTTTAGAGAGGGGAAGGTCCGGGGAGCTGTTTCTT. Translation: CASSLERGRSGELFL.

This clonotype has a handful of counts. The rearrangement links TRBV27 to TRBJ2-1; D is uncertain. Trimming left V 4 bases short and J 3 bases short, with 19 bases between. The CDR3 has 17 amino acids. Germline loops: CDR1 MNHEY, CDR2 SMNVEV (reference sequence). The CDR3 DNA follows: TGTGCCAGCAGTTCGACCCGATCATCGGTAGACTACAATGAGCAGTTCTTC. Amino acid sequence: CASSSTRSSVDYNEQFF.

This clonotype was recorded many times. This chain links TRBV11-3 with TRBJ2-7; D is ambiguous. The V and J ends lost 4 bases and 6 bases respectively, with 10 bases between them. The CDR3 consists of 12 residues. Germline CDR1 and CDR2: SGHNT and YENEEA. The CDR3 region is CASSSIGIEQYF. In DNA, the CDR3 is TGTGCCAGCAGCTCCATTGGGATCGAGCAGTACTTC.

The sample holds many counts of this clonotype. The gene calls are TRBV4-1 and TRBJ2-7; TRBD2 matches 8 bases. Trimming cost V 3 bases and J 0 bases; bases outside gene matches: 1. The CDR3 has 14 residues. CDR1 and CDR2 from the germline V gene are MGHRA and YSYEKL. CDR3 bases: TGCGCCAGCAGCCAGCTAGCGGGCTCCTACGAGCAGTACTTC. This encodes CASSQLAGSYEQYF.

This clonotype was seen repeatedly, ten times or more. The genes are TRBV12-3 or TRBV12-4 and TRBJ2-1; 8 positions agree with TRBD1. The V and J ends lost 6 bases and 9 bases, in that order; junction bases with no gene match: 13. The length of the CDR3 is 15 residues. CDR3: CASRRPTGDQGEQFF. In DNA form, the CDR3 reads TGTGCCAGCAGAAGACCGACAGGGGATCAGGGTGAGCAGTTCTTC.

The chain has TRBV5-1 and TRBJ2-3; 8 nucleotides line up with TRBD1. Germline assignment: CDR1 SGHRS and CDR2 YFSETQ. The CDR3 is made up of 16 amino acids. With V trimmed by 0 bases and J by 4 bases, 7 bases remained unmatched. CDR3 region: CASSLGGDRGADTQYF. For the CDR3, the DNA is TGCGCCAGCAGCTTGGGTGGAGACAGGGGTGCAGATACGCAGTATTTT.

As to this clonotype: At one end, the junction sequence differs from germline, possibly due to a read error. The chain is built from TRBV6-9 and TRBJ1-6, with D perhaps TRBD1 (6 bases). Germline V gene data show CDR1 as MNHGY and CDR2 as SVAAGI. The length of the CDR3 is 14 residues. CDR3 in DNA: TGTGCCGGCAGTTCCGACAGGATCAATTCACCCCTCCACTTT. Amino acids: CAGSSDRINSPLHF.

This clonotype was detected ten times or more. This chain joins TRBV27 and TRBJ1-2; 11 bases agree with TRBD1. CDR1 MNHEY and CDR2 SMNVEV come from the germline V gene (reference sequence). This CDR3 contains 14 residues. V lost 5 bases to trimming and J lost 7 bases; unmatched junction nucleotides: 6. CDR3 region: CASSPRTGGSGYTF. CDR3 sequence (DNA): TGTGCCAGCAGTCCGAGGACAGGGGGCTCTGGCTACACCTTC.

This clonotype has a count of ten or more. The chain has TRBV5-1 and TRBJ2-3, with TRBD1 matching 8 bases. Trimming took 4 bases from V and 6 from J; bases not matched to a gene: 7. CDR3 length: 14 amino acids. The germline V gene has CDR1 SGHRS and CDR2 YFSETQ. CDR3 loop: CASSIGQGGDTQYF. CDR3 coding DNA: TGCGCCAGCAGCATAGGACAGGGCGGGGATACGCAGTATTTT.

The gene calls are TRBV19 and TRBJ1-6, with D possibly TRBD1 on 5 matching bases. Germline lookup yields CDR1 LNHDA and CDR2 SQIVND (reference sequence). V was pared by 8 bases and J by 1 base, with 9 bases between. This CDR3 is built from 14 residues. CDR3 sequence: CASQQVSYNSPLHF. CDR3 nucleotides: TGTGCCAGTCAACAGGTGTCCTATAATTCACCCCTCCACTTT.